What follows describes a single T cell receptor (beta chain). Only in-frame clones appear in the TCRdb table, and some are missing; sequencing was by immunoSEQ multiplex PCR. The sample holds 450,000 to 500,000 clones, 70% to 90% seen once. This entry belongs to a study of blood T cell repertoires in COVID-19. Study in general: COVID-19 samples, acute and convalescent, were from the United States, Italy and Spain.

The TCR originated in a human donor in a cohort sampled during active COVID-19. The sequencing input was peripheral blood.

The CDR3 region is CASSQSTNYGYTF. CDR3 coding DNA: TGTGCCAGCAGCCAATCCACAAATTATGGCTACACCTTC. V is TRBV16 and J is TRBJ1-2; D not resolved. CDR1 is KGHSY and CDR2 is FQNENV in the germline V gene. The CDR3 is made up of 13 amino acids. V lost 0 bases and J lost 5, with 7 bases in between.